A selection of T cell receptor beta chains follows, all from one sample in a study of shared clonotypes between healthy human individuals. TCRdb's table, derived via immunoSEQ multiplex PCR, lists solely in-frame clones and lacks some. Counted here are about 2.1 million clones, more than 85% occurring once; the ten biggest clones make up 1.5% to 2%. The sequencing input was naive CD8+ T cells from PBMCs. All receptors derive from a man in his late teens or twenties in good health. Some clones in this sample may be carry-over from other donors' samples. CDR3s include the opening cysteine and the closing phenylalanine or tryptophan. The D gene is left open where the match is weak. Not every row has a clone size; where given, it reads once, few, many or a size class.

TRBJ2-7 | . | . | TRBV11-2 | CASSSSYEQYF | TGTGCCAGCAGCTCATCATACGAGCAGTACTTC
TRBJ2-7 | TRBD1 | once | TRBV7-9 | CASSPSGGQGPYEQYF | TGTGCCAGCAGCCCATCCGGGGGACAGGGCCCCTACGAGCAGTACTTC
TRBJ2-1 | . | . | TRBV6-5 | CASSPTWDEQFF | TGTGCCAGCAGCCCCACCTGGGATGAGCAGTTCTTC
TRBJ1-4 | TRBD1 | once | TRBV7-9 | CASSFRDRGPANEKLFF | TGTGCCAGCAGCTTCCGGGACAGGGGGCCTGCTAATGAAAAACTGTTTTTT
TRBJ1-1 | TRBD1 | . | TRBV9 | CASSVRDSSTEAFF | TGTGCCAGCAGCGTCCGGGACAGTTCAACTGAAGCTTTCTTT
TRBJ2-5 | TRBD2 | . | TRBV25-1 | CASSEWGGEKTQYF | TGTGCCAGCAGTGAATGGGGGGGAGAGAAGACCCAGTACTTC
TRBJ2-7 | TRBD2 | . | TRBV13 | CASSLGRGSNYEQYF | TGTGCCAGCAGCTTAGGCCGCGGGAGCAACTACGAGCAGTACTTC
TRBJ2-7 | TRBD1 | . | TRBV2 | CASSEDRVYHEQYF | TGTGCCAGCAGCGAAGACAGGGTCTATCACGAGCAGTACTTC
TRBJ2-1 | . | . | TRBV7-8 | CASSLEGTYNEQFF | TGTGCCAGCAGCTTAGAGGGGACCTACAATGAGCAGTTCTTC
TRBJ1-2 | . | . | TRBV29-1 | CSVGGGGFYGYTF | TGCAGCGTTGGGGGTGGCGGTTTCTATGGCTACACCTTC
TRBJ1-1 | . | . | TRBV11-2 | CASSLSGNTEAFF | TGTGCCAGCAGCTTGTCGGGGAACACTGAAGCTTTCTTT
TRBJ1-2 | . | . | TRBV5-1 | CASSPGKAGGNYGYTF | TGCGCCAGCAGCCCAGGGAAGGCGGGTGGTAACTATGGCTACACCTTC
TRBJ1-5 | . | . | TRBV7-2 | CASSLVVQSDNQPQHF | TGTGCCAGCAGCTTAGTGGTCCAGTCTGACAATCAGCCCCAGCATTTT
TRBJ2-1 | . | . | TRBV28 | CASSASGRKSSYNEQFF | TGTGCCAGCAGTGCCAGCGGACGGAAGAGCTCCTACAATGAGCAGTTCTTC
TRBJ1-5 | . | . | TRBV19 | CASSTPGANQPQHF | TGTGCCAGTAGCACCCCGGGGGCGAATCAGCCCCAGCATTTT
TRBJ2-1 | . | . | TRBV20-1 | CSARESEQFF | TGCAGTGCCAGGGAGAGTGAGCAGTTCTTC
TRBJ2-3 | TRBD2 | many | TRBV6-4 | CASSLTSGSTDTQYF | TGTGCCAGCAGTCTCACTAGCGGGAGCACAGATACGCAGTATTTT
TRBJ2-3 | . | . | TRBV4-2 | CASSQDVFTDTQYF | TGTGCCAGCAGCCAAGATGTGTTCACAGATACGCAGTATTTT
TRBJ2-7 | . | . | TRBV5-8 | CASSLGGGDSEQYF | TGTGCCAGCAGCCTCGGAGGTGGCGACTCCGAGCAGTACTTC
TRBJ1-2 | TRBD1 | . | TRBV9 | CASSVRQGAYGYTF | TGTGCCAGCAGCGTAAGACAGGGAGCCTATGGCTACACCTTC
TRBJ2-1 | . | . | TRBV9 | CASSVASQLVYNEQFF | TGTGCCAGCAGCGTAGCGTCACAGCTGGTGTACAATGAGCAGTTCTTC
TRBJ2-1 | TRBD2 | . | TRBV27 | CASSFYWTGTSGTRKENEQFF | TGTGCCAGCAGTTTTTATTGGACCGGGACTAGCGGGACTCGAAAGGAGAATGAGCAGTTCTTC
TRBJ2-7 | . | . | TRBV28 | CASQGKGSYEQYF | TGTGCCAGTCAGGGGAAGGGTTCCTACGAGCAGTACTTC
TRBJ2-3 | TRBD2 | . | TRBV7-6 | CASSHIAGGRDTQYF | TGTGCCAGCAGCCATATAGCGGGAGGGCGAGATACGCAGTATTTT